A selection of T cell receptor beta chains follows, all from one sample in a study of identifying expanded T cells in peripheral blood. Sequenced by immunoSEQ multiplex PCR; TCRdb stores in-frame clones only, minus some. The sample carries about 82,000 clones, 70% to 90% recorded once. The material sequenced was blood. These receptors were collected from a person between 18 and 69 years old in good health. CDR3s include the opening cysteine and the closing phenylalanine or tryptophan. The order of the fields is CDR3 length, J gene, V gene, CDR3 protein.

>15|TRBJ2-7|TRBV5-1
CASTPRDISTGEQYF
>17|TRBJ2-3|TRBV4-3
CASSQDIAAGRTDTQYF
>14|TRBJ2-5|TRBV19
CATQRETGRETQYF
>15|TRBJ2-2|TRBV27
CASSSRGGYTGELFF
>16|TRBJ1-1|TRBV5-1
CASSSPTGNLNTEAFF
>15|TRBJ2-3|TRBV5-6
CASSLVGRATDTQYF
>14|TRBJ1-3|TRBV30
CAWSVGISGNTIYF
>13|TRBJ1-5|TRBV5-8
CASSLRGNQPQHF
>15|TRBJ2-5|TRBV7-2
CAGRLEAGPAETQYF
>13|TRBJ2-2|TRBV28
CASGQGANGELFF
>13|TRBJ2-7|TRBV30
CACPRRGSYEQYF
>13|TRBJ2-7|TRBV19
CASKGDSSYEQYF
>15|TRBJ1-6|TRBV30
CAWMGRGSYNSPLHF
>14|TRBJ1-1|TRBV6-6
CASRGTGQNTEAFF
>16|TRBJ1-6|TRBV7-6
CASSYTPGQGVRPLHF
>16|TRBJ1-1|TRBV19
CASLGSTKSLNTEAFF
>16|TRBJ2-2|TRBV5-4
CASSSRAGGRTGELFF
>17|TRBJ1-1|TRBV7-2
CASSLGTGKGLNTEAFF
>14|TRBJ2-2|TRBV7-2
CASSPGMDTGELFF
>13|TRBJ1-1|TRBV27
CASSLIANTEAFF
>15|TRBJ1-3|TRBV9
CASSVAEGGRVSIYF
>16|TRBJ2-3|TRBV5-1
CASSLGSGSVLDTQYF